The sequence of this T cell receptor (beta chain) was determined in a study of T-cell memory formation after mild COVID-19. In its sample, this clonotype was seen many times. The germline V gene has CDR1 SGHTA and CDR2 FQGTGA. V dropped 5 bases and J dropped 1; count of bases not matched to a gene: 14. This CDR3 is 18 amino acids long. TCRdb reprocessed the 5' RACE reads with MiXCR, giving one entry per CDR3 protein. Of tens of thousands of distinct CDR3 sequences in the sample, 5.5% to 7% are singletons; the top ten hold about 0.81%. Specimen: PBMCs or a T cell subset sorted from them (not recorded which). This TCR came from an adult who had mild COVID-19 (a few samples of this study predate the infection). Cell type and time point are not known. V usage is TRBV7-3 and J usage is TRBJ2-1; 7 positions match TRBD2. CDR3: CASSPSPAAGVSYNEQFF. The CDR3 DNA sequence: TGTGCCAGCAGCCCCTCCCCGGCGGCGGGAGTTTCCTACAATGAGCAGTTCTTC.